This T cell receptor beta chain derives from a study of PD-1 blockade in mismatch repair-deficient tumors. The CDR3 covers 14 residues. The V and J ends lost 0 bases and 4 bases respectively, with 6 bases between them. The germline CDR1 and CDR2 sequences are MNHNS and SASEGT. This clone was seen only once. The TCR-sequenced patients were a few responders to pembrolizumab. Libraries were prepared by immunoSEQ multiplex PCR; TCRdb keeps only in-frame clonotypes and omits some of them. The sample includes fewer than 25,000 clones, around 80% of them seen just once. The sequence was obtained from an adult with mismatch repair-deficient cancer. The V call is TRBV6-1, the J call TRBJ1-4; the D gene is possibly TRBD1 (6 bases). The sequencing used PBMCs, collected 52 weeks after starting pembrolizumab. The CDR3 region is CASSEAQGNEKLFF. CDR3 coding DNA: TGTGCCAGCAGTGAAGCACAGGGTAATGAAAAACTGTTTTTT.